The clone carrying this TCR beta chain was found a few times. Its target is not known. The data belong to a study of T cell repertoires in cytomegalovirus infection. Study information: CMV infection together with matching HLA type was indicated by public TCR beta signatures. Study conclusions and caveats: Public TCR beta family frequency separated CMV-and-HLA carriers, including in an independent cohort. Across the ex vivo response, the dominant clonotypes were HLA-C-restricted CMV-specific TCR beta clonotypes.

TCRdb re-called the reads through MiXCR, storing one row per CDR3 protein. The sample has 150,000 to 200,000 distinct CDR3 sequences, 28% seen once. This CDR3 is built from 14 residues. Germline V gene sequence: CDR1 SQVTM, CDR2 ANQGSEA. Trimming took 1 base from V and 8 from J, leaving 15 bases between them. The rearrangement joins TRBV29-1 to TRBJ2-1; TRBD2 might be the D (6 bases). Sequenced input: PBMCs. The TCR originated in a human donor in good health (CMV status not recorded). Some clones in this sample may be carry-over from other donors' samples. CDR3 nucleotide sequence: TGCAGCGTTGAAGGGGGGGACTTCCTCGATGAGCAGTTCTTC. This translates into CSVEGGDFLDEQFF.